The 9 T cell receptor beta chains presented below share a single source sample, sequenced in a study of sequential checkpoint blockade in melanoma. Only in-frame clones appear in the TCRdb table, and some are missing; sequencing was by immunoSEQ multiplex PCR. This table holds 9,500 to 12,000 clones, 60% to 75% found once. Treatment meaning: randomized to nivolumab then ipilimumab (arm A) or the reverse (arm B). The specimen comprised CD8+ T cells sorted from blood (inferred from file names), sampled from a patient given nivolumab and ipilimumab in sequence. These receptors were obtained from a human donor with melanoma.

This clone was recorded only once. The genes are TRBV9 and TRBJ2-1, with TRBD2 identical over 8 bases. The CDR3 runs to 14 residues. The germline gives CDR1 SGDLS, CDR2 YYNGEE. J gave up 9 bases and V 6 bases, and 11 bases lay outside the gene matches. The CDR3 protein is CASNPGGAGSEQFF. The CDR3 bases are TGTGCCAGCAACCCCGGGGGGGCCGGGAGTGAGCAGTTCTTC. The complete variable domain, with remaining parts taken from reference TRBV9 and TRBJ2-1, reads DSGVTQTPKHLITATGQRVTLRCSPRSGDLSVYWYQQSLDQGLQFLIQYYNGEERAKGNILERFSAQQFPDLHSELNLSSLELGDSALYFCASNPGGAGSEQFFGPGTRLTVL.

The chain recombines TRBV19 with TRBJ1-5, with D perhaps matching TRBD1 (6 bases). Trimming removed 3 bases from V and 7 bases from J, with 19 bases in between. The germline V gene encodes CDR1 LNHDA and CDR2 SQIVND (reference sequence). The CDR3 totals 16 residues. CDR3 sequence reads: CASSINREQGWQPQHF. CDR3 nucleotides: TGTGCCAGTAGTATCAACCGAGAACAGGGCTGGCAGCCCCAGCATTTT.

CDR3 amino acids: CASSYYRELTDTQYF. CDR3 coding DNA: TGTGCCAGCAGTTATTATAGGGAGCTAACAGATACGCAGTATTTT. The chain has TRBV6-5 and TRBJ2-3; a weak D match, TRBD2 (5 bases). Germline V gives CDR1 MNHEY, CDR2 SVGAGI. Between the trimmed V and J ends, which lost 3 bases and 3 bases, there was a span of 13 bases. The CDR3 is 15 residues long.

V usage is TRBV20-1 and J usage is TRBJ1-1; D remains ambiguous. Per the germline V gene, CDR1 is DFQATT and CDR2 is SNEGSKA (reference sequence). This CDR3 comprises 11 residues. V was cut by 5 bases and J by 1 base, with 5 bases left in between. The CDR3 loop is CSAESNTEAFF. The CDR3, as DNA: TGCAGTGCTGAGTCGAACACTGAAGCTTTCTTT.

The chain couples TRBV15 to TRBJ2-1; D gene ambiguous. CDR3 length: 16 residues. CDR1 and CDR2 from the germline V gene are LNHNV and YYDKDF (reference sequence). The ends were cut back, 0 bases at V and 3 bases at J, with 12 bases in the middle. CDR3 in amino acids: CATSRESHGVYNEQFF. The CDR3 DNA sequence: TGTGCCACCAGCAGAGAGTCTCACGGAGTCTACAATGAGCAGTTCTTC.

The chain recombines TRBV6-5 with TRBJ2-7; a weak D match, TRBD2 (7 bases). The CDR3 loop spans 14 amino acids. From germline, CDR1 is MNHEY and CDR2 SVGAGI. V gave up 6 bases and J gave up 6 bases, with 18 bases separating them. This chain's CDR3 is CASSPLNREGEQYF. CDR3 sequence (DNA): TGTGCCAGCAGCCCCCTCAACAGGGAGGGCGAGCAGTACTTC.

A few counts support this clone. The J gene is TRBJ2-7, the V gene TRBV14; perhaps TRBD2 as D (5 bases). Trimming took off 1 base at V and 2 bases at J, with 9 bases between the two ends. This CDR3 region has 14 residues. Germline V gene data show CDR1 as SGHDN and CDR2 as FVKESK. The chain's CDR3 is CASSQVRGPYEQYF. The CDR3, as DNA: TGTGCCAGCAGCCAAGTACGAGGGCCCTACGAGCAGTACTTC. Drawing the rest from reference TRBV14 and TRBJ2-7, the complete variable domain is EAGVTQFPSHSVIEKGQTVTLRCDPISGHDNLYWYRRVMGKEIKFLLHFVKESKQDESGMPNNRFLAERTGGTYSTLKVQPAELEDSGVYFCASSQVRGPYEQYFGPGTRLTVT.

V is TRBV30 and J is TRBJ2-2; 14 bases align to TRBD2. This CDR3 region has 18 residues. The junction had 7 bases not matched to a gene; V was cut back by 0 bases and J by 4 bases. Germline loops: CDR1 GTSNPN, CDR2 SVGIG (reference sequence). The CDR3 sequence: CAWSVQGLAGVSTGELFF. Here the CDR3 DNA reads TGTGCCTGGAGTGTACAGGGACTAGCGGGAGTTAGCACCGGGGAGCTGTTTTTT.

The chain combines TRBV7-9 with TRBJ2-5; 7 bases fit TRBD1. With 5 bases clipped from V and 4 bases from J, the junction kept 10 bases outside the gene matches. CDR1 is SEHNR, CDR2 FQNEAQ, per germline (reference sequence). The CDR3 runs 15 residues. CDR3: CASSTTDRAGETQYF. CDR3 nucleotides: TGTGCCAGCAGCACCACCGACAGGGCAGGAGAGACCCAGTACTTC.